This TCR beta chain was captured in a study of shared clonotypes between healthy human individuals (dated by TCRdb to about 2020). A note on the overall study: The cohort included a few men and two women between 18 and 49 years of age. To increase sequencing depth and limit assay-specific biases, different laboratories used diverse techniques to prepare libraries and sequence TCR repertoires. To estimate repertoire size and how much clonotype sharing occurs between individuals, the study deeply sequenced the blood TCR repertoires of 4 to 6 healthy adults. Leukapheresis yielded between about 0.85 and 10 billion PBMCs per donor. For each donor, CD4 naive and CD4 memory were each run on three plates, CD8 naive on two plates, and CD8 memory on one plate.

Using the deep immunoSEQ assay, TCR CDR3 regions were amplified from genomic DNA by multiplex PCR. Extracted genomic DNA from each cell subset was spread evenly across all wells of several immunoSEQ 96-well plates, with each plate serving as a replicate. For sorted subsets, 150 to 250 ng genomic DNA, equal to 30,000 or so T cell genomes, was loaded into each replicate PCR. The purified libraries were quantified using a Qubit 3.0 fluorometer, sized with a Bioanalyzer 2100, and then quantified again using the KAPA Library Quantification kit. Every immunoSEQ 96-well plate was sequenced on a dedicated single-read 150-cycle Illumina NextSeq 550 flow cell. In the authors' own workflow: The immunoSEQ output contained only junctional sequences without quality scores, so filtering could not match that applied to full-length reads. To assign V/J genes and CDR3, sequences were annotated using PyIR, a Python wrapper for IgBLAST v1.9, with IMGT germline references. Any read was removed if the V/J assignment was weak (E-value above 1e-6), the CDR3 was missing, or the read contained stop codons, out-of-frame junctions, or ambiguous translated residues. A V3J clonotype was defined by an identical inferred V gene, J gene, and CDR3 amino acid sequence. The percentage overlap between two repertoires was calculated by dividing the number of shared unique clonotypes by the size of the smaller repertoire. Three approaches were used to assess repertoire richness: RTK rarefaction, the Chao1 estimator, and Recon v2.1 estimates of unobserved clonotypes. For all TCRbeta clonotypes obtained by the gDNA method from four donors, generation probabilities were computed with OLGA. TCRdb limited this immuneACCESS table to in-frame rearrangements with V and J called. A share of clones is missing; checked studies link under half to unresolved V genes, and the rest is unexplained. V and J calls and clone size are given by that table; D and trimming were obtained from the DNA. A total of 800,000 to 950,000 clones appear in this sample, about 96% of them only once. The top ten constitute under 0.25% of the sample.

The investigation overall reported the following: Pairwise subsampling led to the expectation that sequencing depth would affect the degree of clonotype sharing among donors. Sampling was restricted to blood, and TCR repertoires in tissue are likely to differ from TCR repertoires in blood. Sharing across several donors was observed for about 5% of naive CD4, less than 4% of naive CD8, 2% to 2.5% of memory CD4, and over 0.3% of memory CD8 clonotypes. Larger estimated clonotype richness was generally found for naive subsets than for memory subsets. The small number of donors limited the genetic and exposure-history diversity represented. Incomplete sequencing was indicated by rarefaction of sorted-subset datasets, despite the large sequencing depth. Compared with non-shared clonotypes, clonotypes shared by all four sorted-subset donors had higher generation probabilities.

Ends trimmed: V by 5 bases, J by 6 bases; bases unmatched to a gene: 6. The CDR3 runs 15 amino acids, cysteine and phenylalanine included. Just the 45-base CDR3 DNA is kept, in frame starting at base 1. The germline V gene (reference sequence) specifies MNHEY as CDR1 and SMNVEV as CDR2. CD8 naive samples were CD45RO-negative cells positively selected for CCR7, giving a CD45RA+CCR7+ population that excluded TemRA cells. The donors were healthy, HIV-negative adults who had no recently reported acute infections or vaccinations. Every donor was a Caucasian adult residing in Nashville, Tennessee, USA. After blood collection by leukapheresis, PBMCs were isolated using Ficoll-Histopaque density gradient centrifugation and then cryopreserved in the vapor phase of liquid nitrogen. Analytical flow cytometry was used to check the purity and quantity of every magnetically sorted T cell population. From each sorted fraction, genomic DNA was isolated and quantified by UV absorbance on a Nanodrop 2000c.

This clone has a single count. There is no known antigen for this receptor. Base quality data are lacking; no much larger clone is found one base away. Sequencing was carried out using naive CD8+ T cells sorted from blood. Per the publication, the cell subset or site label means: CD45RA+CCR7+. This chain joins TRBV27 to TRBJ2-7; TRBD2 aligns with 14 central bases. The TCR sequence derives from a young man in good health. This receptor has the CDR3 CASSLGTSGSTEQYF. Here is the DNA: TGTGCCAGCAGTCTAGGGACTAGCGGGAGTACCGAGCAGTACTTC.